This T cell receptor (beta chain) was captured in a study of blood T cell repertoires in COVID-19. Study context: Whether acute or convalescent, the COVID-19 samples came from the United States, Italy and Spain. Sources were T cells, B-cell-depleted T cells, or PBMCs; the material itself was cDNA or gDNA.

In the authors' workflow: Nucleated cell counts were estimated from reference gene primer amplification. TCRdb's table, derived via immunoSEQ multiplex PCR, lists solely in-frame clones and lacks some. The V and J calls and clone size are taken from that table; D and trimming were inferred from the DNA. The sample records 90,000 or so clones, about 87% being singletons. Trimming left V 5 bases short and J 6 bases short, with 14 bases between. CDR3 size: 14 residues. Germline V gene sequence: CDR1 MNHNY, CDR2 SVGAGI (reference sequence). This clonotype was sampled from a man in his fifties or sixties with acute or convalescent COVID-19. Sequenced input: peripheral blood. The chain has TRBV6-6 and TRBJ1-5; D gene uncertain. CDR3: CASSMAGERQPQHF. The DNA for the CDR3 is TGTGCCAGCAGTATGGCCGGGGAACGTCAGCCCCAGCATTTT.